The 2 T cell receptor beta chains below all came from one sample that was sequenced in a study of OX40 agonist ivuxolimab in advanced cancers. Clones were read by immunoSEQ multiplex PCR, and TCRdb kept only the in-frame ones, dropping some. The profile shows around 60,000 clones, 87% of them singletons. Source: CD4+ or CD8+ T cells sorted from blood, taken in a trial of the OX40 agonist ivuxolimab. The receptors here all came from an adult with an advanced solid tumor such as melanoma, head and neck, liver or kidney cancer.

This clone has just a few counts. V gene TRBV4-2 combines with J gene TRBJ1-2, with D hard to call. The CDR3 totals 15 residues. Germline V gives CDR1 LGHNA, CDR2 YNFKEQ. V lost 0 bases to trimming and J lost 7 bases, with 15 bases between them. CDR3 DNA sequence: TGTGCCAGCAGCCAAGATCTGGGAGTTCGAAGTGGCTACACCTTC. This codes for CASSQDLGVRSGYTF.

The CDR3: CASSLGAGPQMNTEAFF. The CDR3 DNA reads as TGTGCCAGCAGCTTAGGCGCGGGGCCCCAGATGAACACTGAAGCTTTCTTT. The genes are TRBV7-2 and TRBJ1-1; perhaps TRBD1 as D (5 bases). Trimming cost V 1 base and J 0 bases, with 15 bases left between them. CDR1 is SGHTA, CDR2 FQGNSA, per germline. The CDR3 is 17 residues long.